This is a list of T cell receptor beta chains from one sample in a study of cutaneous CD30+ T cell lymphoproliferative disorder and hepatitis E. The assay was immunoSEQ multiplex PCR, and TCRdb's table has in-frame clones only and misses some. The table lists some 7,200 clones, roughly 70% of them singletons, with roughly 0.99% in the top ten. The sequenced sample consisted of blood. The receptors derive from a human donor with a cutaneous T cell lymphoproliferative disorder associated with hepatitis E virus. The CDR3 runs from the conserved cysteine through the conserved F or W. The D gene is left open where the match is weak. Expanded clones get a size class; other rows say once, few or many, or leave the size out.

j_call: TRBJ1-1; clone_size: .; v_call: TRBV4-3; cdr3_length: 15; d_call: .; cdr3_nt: TGCGCCAGCAGCCATCCCGGGTTAGGGAGGACTGAAGCTTTCTTT; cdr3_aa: CASSHPGLGRTEAFF
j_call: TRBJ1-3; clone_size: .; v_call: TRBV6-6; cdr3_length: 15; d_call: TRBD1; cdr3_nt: TGTGCCAGCAGTAAGCAGGGGGCGCAGGGAAACACCATATATTTT; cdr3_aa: CASSKQGAQGNTIYF
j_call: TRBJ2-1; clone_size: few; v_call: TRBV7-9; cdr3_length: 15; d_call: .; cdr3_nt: TGTGCCAGCAGCTTAGCGGGATACGGATACAATGAGCAGTTCTTC; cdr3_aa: CASSLAGYGYNEQFF
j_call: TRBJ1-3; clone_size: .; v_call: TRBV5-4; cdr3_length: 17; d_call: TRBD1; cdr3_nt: TGTGCCAGCAGCATAGGACAGGGGGCACACTCTGGAAACACCATATATTTT; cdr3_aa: CASSIGQGAHSGNTIYF
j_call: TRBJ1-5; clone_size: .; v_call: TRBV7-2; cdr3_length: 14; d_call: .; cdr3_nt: TGTGCCAGCAGCCCTTACGGGAAGGGTCAGCCCCAGCATTTT; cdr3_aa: CASSPYGKGQPQHF
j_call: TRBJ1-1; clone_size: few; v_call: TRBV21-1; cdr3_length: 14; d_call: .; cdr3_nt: TGTGCCAGCAGCCCCCACAAGGGGCCAACTGAAGCTTTCTTT; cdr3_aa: CASSPHKGPTEAFF
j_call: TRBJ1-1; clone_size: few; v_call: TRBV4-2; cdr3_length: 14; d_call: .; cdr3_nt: TGTGCCAGCAGCCAGGGCCAGGTGAACACTGAAGCTTTCTTT; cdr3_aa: CASSQGQVNTEAFF
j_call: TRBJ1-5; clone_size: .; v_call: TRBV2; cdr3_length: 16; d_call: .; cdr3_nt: TGTGCCAGCAGTCCAGGCGCAGTTTATAGCAATCAGCCCCAGCATTTT; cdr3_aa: CASSPGAVYSNQPQHF
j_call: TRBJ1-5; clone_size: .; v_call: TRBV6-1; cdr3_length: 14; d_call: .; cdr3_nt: TGTGCCAGCAGACAAGCCCGTTTCTCAAGCCCCCAGCATTTT; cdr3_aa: CASRQARFSSPQHF
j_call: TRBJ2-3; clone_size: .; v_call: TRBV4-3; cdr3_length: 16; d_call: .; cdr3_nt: TGCGCCAGCAGCCAAGTTGGCAGATGGGGCACAGATACGCAGTATTTT; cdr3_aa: CASSQVGRWGTDTQYF
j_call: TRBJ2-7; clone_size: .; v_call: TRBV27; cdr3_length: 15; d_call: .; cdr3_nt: TGTGCCAGCAGTTTATCGAGGGACATTTCGCTCGAGCAGTACTTC; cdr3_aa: CASSLSRDISLEQYF
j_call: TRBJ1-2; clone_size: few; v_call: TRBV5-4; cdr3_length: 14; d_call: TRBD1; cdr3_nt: TGTGCCAGCAGCTTGATACAGGGGGGAAGTGGCTACACCTTC; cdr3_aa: CASSLIQGGSGYTF
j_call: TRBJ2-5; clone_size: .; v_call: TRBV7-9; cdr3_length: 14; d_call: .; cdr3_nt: TGTGCCAGCACGATGTGGGGGCTCGGGGAGACCCAGTACTTC; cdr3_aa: CASTMWGLGETQYF
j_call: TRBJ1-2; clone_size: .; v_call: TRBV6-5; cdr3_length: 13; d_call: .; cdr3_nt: TGTGCCAGCACCAGGACACCCAACTATGGCTACACCTTC; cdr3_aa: CASTRTPNYGYTF
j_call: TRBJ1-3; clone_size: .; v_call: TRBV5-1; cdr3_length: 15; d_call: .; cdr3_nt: TGCGCCAGCAGCTTGGAGGCCCCCCGCGGGAACACCATATATTTT; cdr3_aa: CASSLEAPRGNTIYF
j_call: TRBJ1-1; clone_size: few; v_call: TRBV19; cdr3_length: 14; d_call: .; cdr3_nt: TGTGCCAGTAGTCCCCAAGGGGGATGGACTGAAGCTTTCTTT; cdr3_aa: CASSPQGGWTEAFF
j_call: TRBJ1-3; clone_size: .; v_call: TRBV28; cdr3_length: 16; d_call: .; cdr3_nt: TGTGCCAGCAGTCCTCACGGGGGGGGCTCTGGAAACACCATATATTTT; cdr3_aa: CASSPHGGGSGNTIYF
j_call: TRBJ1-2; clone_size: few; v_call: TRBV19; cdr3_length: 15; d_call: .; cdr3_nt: TGTGCCAGCACCCCTCCACCGGGACATAGCGATGGCTACACCTTC; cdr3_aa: CASTPPPGHSDGYTF
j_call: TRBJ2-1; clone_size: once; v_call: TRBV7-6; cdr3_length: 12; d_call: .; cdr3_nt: TGTGCCAGCAGTCACTCGGGGAATGAGCAGTTCTTC; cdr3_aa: CASSHSGNEQFF
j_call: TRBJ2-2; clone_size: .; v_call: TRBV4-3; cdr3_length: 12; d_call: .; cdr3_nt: TGCGCCAGCAGCCAAGAATACGGGGAGCTGTTTTTT; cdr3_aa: CASSQEYGELFF
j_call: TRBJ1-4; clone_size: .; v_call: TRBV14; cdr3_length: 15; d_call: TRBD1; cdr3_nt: TGTGCCAGCAGCCTTTGGACAGGGGATAATGAAAAACTGTTTTTT; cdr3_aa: CASSLWTGDNEKLFF
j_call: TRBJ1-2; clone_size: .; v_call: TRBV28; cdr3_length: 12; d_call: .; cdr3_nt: TGTGCCAGCAGAAAAACAGGGCAAGGCTACACCTTC; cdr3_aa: CASRKTGQGYTF
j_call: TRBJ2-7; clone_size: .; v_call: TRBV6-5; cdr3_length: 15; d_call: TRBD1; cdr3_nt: TGTGCCAGCAGACTCCAGACAGGGGGCGGCTACGAGCAGTACTTC; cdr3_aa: CASRLQTGGGYEQYF
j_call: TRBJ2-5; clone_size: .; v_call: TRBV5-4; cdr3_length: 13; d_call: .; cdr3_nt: TGTGCCAGCAGCTCAGGGGGGCAAGAGACCCAGTACTTC; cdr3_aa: CASSSGGQETQYF
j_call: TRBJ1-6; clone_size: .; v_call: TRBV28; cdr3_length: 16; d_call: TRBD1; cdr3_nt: TGTGCCAGCAATCCTGCAGGGGGCGCGAGGAATTCACCCCTCCACTTT; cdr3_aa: CASNPAGGARNSPLHF
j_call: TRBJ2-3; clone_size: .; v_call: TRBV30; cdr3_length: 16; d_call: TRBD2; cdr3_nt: TGTGCTTGTCACACGGGACTAGCGGGGGGCACAGATACGCAGTATTTT; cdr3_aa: CACHTGLAGGTDTQYF
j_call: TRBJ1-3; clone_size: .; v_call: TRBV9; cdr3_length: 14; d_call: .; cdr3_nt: TGTGCCAGCAGCGTAGGTGTGGGGGCCGACACCATATATTTT; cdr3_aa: CASSVGVGADTIYF
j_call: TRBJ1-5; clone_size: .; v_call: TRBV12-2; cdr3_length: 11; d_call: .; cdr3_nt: TGTGCAAGTCCCGCAGATCAGCCCCAGCATTTT; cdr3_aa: CASPADQPQHF
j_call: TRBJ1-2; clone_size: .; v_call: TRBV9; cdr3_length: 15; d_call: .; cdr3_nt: TGTGCCAGCAGCGACGGCCCCGGGAGGCACTATGGCTACACCTTC; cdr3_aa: CASSDGPGRHYGYTF